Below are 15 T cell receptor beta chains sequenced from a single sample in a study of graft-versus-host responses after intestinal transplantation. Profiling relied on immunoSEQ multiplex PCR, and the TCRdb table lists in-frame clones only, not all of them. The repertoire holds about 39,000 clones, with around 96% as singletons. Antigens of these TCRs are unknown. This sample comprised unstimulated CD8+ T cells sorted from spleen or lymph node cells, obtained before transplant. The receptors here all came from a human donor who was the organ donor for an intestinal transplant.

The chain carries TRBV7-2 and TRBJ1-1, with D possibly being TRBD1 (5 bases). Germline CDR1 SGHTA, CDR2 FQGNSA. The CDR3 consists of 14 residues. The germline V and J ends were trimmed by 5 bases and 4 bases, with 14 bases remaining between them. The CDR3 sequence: CASSRRGAPTEAFF. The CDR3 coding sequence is TGTGCCAGCAGCCGCAGAGGGGCGCCCACTGAAGCTTTCTTT.

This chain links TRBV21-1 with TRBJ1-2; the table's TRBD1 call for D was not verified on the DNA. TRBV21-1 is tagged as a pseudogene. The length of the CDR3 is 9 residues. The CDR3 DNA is TGTGCCAGCACCCCAGGCTACACCTTC. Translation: CASTPGYTF.

CDR3 in amino acids: CAKPSAQPQHF. The CDR3 DNA reads as TGTGCCAAGCCTTCGGCTCAGCCCCAGCATTTT. The chain combines TRBV25-1 with TRBJ1-5; no firm D call. The CDR3 is 11 amino acids. CDR1 and CDR2 from the germline V gene are MGHDK and SYGVNS. V shed 10 bases and J shed 6 bases, with 10 bases lying between them.

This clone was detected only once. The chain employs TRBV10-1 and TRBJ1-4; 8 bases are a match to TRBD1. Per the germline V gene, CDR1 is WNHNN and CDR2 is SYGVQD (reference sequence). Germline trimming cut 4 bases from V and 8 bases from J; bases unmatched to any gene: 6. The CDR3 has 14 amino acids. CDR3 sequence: CASSGPTGDEKLFF. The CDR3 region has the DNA TGCGCCAGCAGTGGACCGACAGGGGACGAAAAACTGTTTTTT.

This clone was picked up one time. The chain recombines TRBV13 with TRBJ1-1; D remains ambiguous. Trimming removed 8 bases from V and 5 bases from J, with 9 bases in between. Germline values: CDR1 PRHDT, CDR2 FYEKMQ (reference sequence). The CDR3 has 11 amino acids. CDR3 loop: CASFFGTEAFF. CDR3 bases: TGTGCCAGCTTCTTCGGGACTGAAGCTTTCTTT.

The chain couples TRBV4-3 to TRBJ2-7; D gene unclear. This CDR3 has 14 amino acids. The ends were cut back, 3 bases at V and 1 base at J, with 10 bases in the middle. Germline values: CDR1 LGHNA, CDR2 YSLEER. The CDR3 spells CASSQGESSYEQYF. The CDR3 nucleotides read TGCGCCAGCAGCCAGGGTGAAAGTTCCTACGAGCAGTACTTC.

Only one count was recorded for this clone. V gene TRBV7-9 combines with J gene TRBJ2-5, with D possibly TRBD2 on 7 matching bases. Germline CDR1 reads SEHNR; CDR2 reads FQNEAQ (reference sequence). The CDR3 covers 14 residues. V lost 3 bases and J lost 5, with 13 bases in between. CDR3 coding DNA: TGTGCCAGCAGCTTCGTGGGGGGGCCGGAGACCCAGTACTTC. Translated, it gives CASSFVGGPETQYF.

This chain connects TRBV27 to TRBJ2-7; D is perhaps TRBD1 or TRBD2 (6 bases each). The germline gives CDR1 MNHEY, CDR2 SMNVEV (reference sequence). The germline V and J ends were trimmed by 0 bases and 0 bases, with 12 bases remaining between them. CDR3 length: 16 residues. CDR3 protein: CASSLSTGGHSYEQYF. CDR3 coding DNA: TGTGCCAGCAGTTTATCGACTGGGGGGCACTCCTACGAGCAGTACTTC.

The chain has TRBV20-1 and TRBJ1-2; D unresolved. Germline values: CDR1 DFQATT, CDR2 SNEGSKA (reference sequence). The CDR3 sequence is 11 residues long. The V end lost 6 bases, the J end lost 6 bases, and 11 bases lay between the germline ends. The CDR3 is CSAPREDGYTF. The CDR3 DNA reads TGCAGTGCCCCGAGGGAAGATGGCTACACCTTC.

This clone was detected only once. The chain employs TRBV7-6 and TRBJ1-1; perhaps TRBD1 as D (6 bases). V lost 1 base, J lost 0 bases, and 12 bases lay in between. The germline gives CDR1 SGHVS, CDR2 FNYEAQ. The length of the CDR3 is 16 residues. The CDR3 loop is CASSLEGGHLNTEAFF. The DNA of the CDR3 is TGTGCCAGCAGCTTAGAAGGGGGGCACCTGAACACTGAAGCTTTCTTT.

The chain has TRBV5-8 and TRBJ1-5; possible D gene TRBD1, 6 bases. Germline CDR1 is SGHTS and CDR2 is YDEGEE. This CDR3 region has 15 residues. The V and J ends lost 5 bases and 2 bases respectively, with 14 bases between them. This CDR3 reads CASSRGPWGNQPQHF. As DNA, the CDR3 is TGTGCCAGCAGTCGGGGGCCCTGGGGCAATCAGCCCCAGCATTTT.

The CDR3, as DNA: TGTGCCAGCAGCGTCGAAACAGATATGAACACTGAAGCTTTCTTT. Translation: CASSVETDMNTEAFF. The chain uses TRBV7-6 and TRBJ1-1; D not resolved. Deletions cut 5 bases from V and 0 bases from J, with 13 bases between. This CDR3 has 15 residues. Germline V gene sequence: CDR1 SGHVS, CDR2 FNYEAQ.

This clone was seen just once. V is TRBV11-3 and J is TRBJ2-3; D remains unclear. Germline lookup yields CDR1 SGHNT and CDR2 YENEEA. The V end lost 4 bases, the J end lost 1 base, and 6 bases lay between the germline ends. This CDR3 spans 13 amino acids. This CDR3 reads CASSSYGTDTQYF. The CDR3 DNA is TGTGCCAGCAGCTCCTACGGCACAGATACGCAGTATTTT.

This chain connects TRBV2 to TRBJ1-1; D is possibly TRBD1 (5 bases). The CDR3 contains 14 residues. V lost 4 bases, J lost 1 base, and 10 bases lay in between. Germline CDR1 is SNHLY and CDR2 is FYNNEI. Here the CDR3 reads CASSGPDRNTEAFF. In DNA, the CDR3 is TGTGCCAGCAGTGGACCAGACAGGAACACTGAAGCTTTCTTT.

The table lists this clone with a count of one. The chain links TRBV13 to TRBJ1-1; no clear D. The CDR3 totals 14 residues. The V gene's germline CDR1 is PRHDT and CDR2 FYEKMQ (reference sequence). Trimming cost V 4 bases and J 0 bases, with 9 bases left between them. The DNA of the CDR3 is TGTGCCAGCAGCTCCCACTACATGAACACTGAAGCTTTCTTT. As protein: CASSSHYMNTEAFF.